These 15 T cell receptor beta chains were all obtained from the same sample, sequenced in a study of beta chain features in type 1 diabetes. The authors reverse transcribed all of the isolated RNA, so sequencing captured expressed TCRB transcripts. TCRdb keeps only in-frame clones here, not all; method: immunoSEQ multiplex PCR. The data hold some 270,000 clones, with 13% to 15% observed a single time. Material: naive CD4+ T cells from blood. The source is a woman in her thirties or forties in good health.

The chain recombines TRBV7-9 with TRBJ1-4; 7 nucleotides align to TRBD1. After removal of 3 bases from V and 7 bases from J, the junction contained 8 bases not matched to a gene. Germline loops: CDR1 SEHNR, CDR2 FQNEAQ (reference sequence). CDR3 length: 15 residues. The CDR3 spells CASSLRAGGGEKLFF. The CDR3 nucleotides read TGTGCCAGCAGCTTGAGGGCAGGGGGAGGTGAAAAACTGTTTTTT.

CDR3 sequence: CASSITGGVTEAFF. The CDR3, as DNA: TGTGCCAGCAGCATCACAGGGGGTGTCACTGAAGCTTTCTTT. V and J are TRBV7-2 and TRBJ1-1; 8 bases map to TRBD1. This CDR3 is built from 14 residues. Trimming took 5 bases from V and 4 from J; bases not matched to a gene: 6. Looked up from germline, CDR1 is SGHTA and CDR2 is FQGNSA.

This CDR3 reads CASSFGEDGTGSYEQYF. As DNA, the CDR3 is TGTGCCAGCAGCTTCGGGGAGGACGGGACAGGGAGTTACGAGCAGTACTTC. V usage is TRBV7-9 and J usage is TRBJ2-7; the match to TRBD1 covers 9 bases. With V trimmed by 3 bases and J by 4 bases, 13 bases remained unmatched. This CDR3 comprises 17 residues. Germline values: CDR1 SEHNR, CDR2 FQNEAQ (reference sequence).

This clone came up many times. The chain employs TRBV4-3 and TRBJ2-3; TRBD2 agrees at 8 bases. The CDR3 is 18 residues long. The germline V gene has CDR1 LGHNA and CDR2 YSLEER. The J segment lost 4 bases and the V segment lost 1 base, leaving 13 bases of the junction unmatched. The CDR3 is CASSQGGYGGGRPDTQYF. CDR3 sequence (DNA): TGCGCCAGCAGCCAAGGGGGGTACGGGGGGGGCCGACCAGATACGCAGTATTTT.

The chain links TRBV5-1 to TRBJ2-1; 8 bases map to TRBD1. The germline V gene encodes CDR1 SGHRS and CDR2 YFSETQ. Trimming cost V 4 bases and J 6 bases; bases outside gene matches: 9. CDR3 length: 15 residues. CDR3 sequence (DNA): TGCGCCAGCAGCGACGGGACAGGACGTACCAATGAGCAGTTCTTC. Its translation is CASSDGTGRTNEQFF.

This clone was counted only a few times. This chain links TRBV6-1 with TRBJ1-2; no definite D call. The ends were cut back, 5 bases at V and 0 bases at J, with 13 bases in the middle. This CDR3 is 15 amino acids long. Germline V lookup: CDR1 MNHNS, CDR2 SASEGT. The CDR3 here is CASSSPLPSNYGYTF. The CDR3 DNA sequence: TGTGCCAGCAGTTCCCCCCTTCCTTCTAACTATGGCTACACCTTC.

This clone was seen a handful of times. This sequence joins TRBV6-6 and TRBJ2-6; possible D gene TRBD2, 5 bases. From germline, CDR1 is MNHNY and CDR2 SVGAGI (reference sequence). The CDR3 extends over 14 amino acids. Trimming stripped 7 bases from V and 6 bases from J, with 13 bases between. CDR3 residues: CASTNGVEANVLTF. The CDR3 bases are TGTGCCAGCACTAACGGGGTAGAGGCCAACGTCCTGACTTTC.

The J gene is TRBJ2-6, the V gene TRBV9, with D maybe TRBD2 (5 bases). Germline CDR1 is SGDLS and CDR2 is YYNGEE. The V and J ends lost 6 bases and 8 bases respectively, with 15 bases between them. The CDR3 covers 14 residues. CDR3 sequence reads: CASTPSTGTNVLTF. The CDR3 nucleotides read TGTGCCAGCACCCCCTCAACGGGGACCAACGTCCTGACTTTC.

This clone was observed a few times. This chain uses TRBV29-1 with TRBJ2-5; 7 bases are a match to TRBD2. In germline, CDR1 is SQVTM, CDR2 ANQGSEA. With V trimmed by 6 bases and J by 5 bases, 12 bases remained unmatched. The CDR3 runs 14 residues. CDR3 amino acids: CSVSKTSQPETQYF. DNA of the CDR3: TGCAGCGTGAGTAAGACTAGCCAACCCGAGACCCAGTACTTC.

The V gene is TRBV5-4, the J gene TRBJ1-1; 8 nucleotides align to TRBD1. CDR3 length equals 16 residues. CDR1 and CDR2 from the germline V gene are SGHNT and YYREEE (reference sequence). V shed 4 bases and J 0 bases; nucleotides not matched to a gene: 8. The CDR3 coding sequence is TGTGCCAGCAGCCCGAATCCGGGACAGGTGAACACTGAAGCTTTCTTT. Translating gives CASSPNPGQVNTEAFF. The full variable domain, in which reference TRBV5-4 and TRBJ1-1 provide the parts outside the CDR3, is ETGVTQSPTHLIKTRGQQVTLRCSSQSGHNTVSWYQQALGQGPQFIFQYYREEENGRGNFPPRFSGLQFPNYSSELNVNALELDDSALYLCASSPNPGQVNTEAFFGQGTRLTVV.

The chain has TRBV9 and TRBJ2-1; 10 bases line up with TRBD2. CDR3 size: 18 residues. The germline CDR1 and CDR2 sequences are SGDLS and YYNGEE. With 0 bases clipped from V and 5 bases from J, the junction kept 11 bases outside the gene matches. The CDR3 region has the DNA TGTGCCAGCAGCGTAGGCCTAGCGGGGGCAGCAACGAACAATGAGCAGTTCTTC. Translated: CASSVGLAGAATNNEQFF.

CDR3: CASSPTRSGANVLTF. In nucleotides, the CDR3 is TGTGCCAGCTCACCAACTCGCTCTGGGGCCAACGTCCTGACTTTC. The chain carries TRBV18 and TRBJ2-6, with no clear D. V lost 2 bases, J lost 0 bases, and 5 bases lay in between. The CDR3 totals 15 residues. The germline V gene encodes CDR1 KGHSH and CDR2 LQKENI.

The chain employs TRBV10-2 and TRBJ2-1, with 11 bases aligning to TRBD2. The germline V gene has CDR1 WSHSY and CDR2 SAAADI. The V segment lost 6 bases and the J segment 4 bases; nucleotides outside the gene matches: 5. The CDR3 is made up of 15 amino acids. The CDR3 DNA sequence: TGCGCCAGCAGGGGGGGACTAGCGGATTACAATGAGCAGTTCTTC. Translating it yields CASRGGLADYNEQFF.

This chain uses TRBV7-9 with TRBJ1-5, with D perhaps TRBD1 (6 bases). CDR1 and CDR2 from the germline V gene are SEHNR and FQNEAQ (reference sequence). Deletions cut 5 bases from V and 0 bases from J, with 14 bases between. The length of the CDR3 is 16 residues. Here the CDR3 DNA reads TGTGCCAGCAGCCACAGGGAACTGAATAGCAATCAGCCCCAGCATTTT. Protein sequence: CASSHRELNSNQPQHF.

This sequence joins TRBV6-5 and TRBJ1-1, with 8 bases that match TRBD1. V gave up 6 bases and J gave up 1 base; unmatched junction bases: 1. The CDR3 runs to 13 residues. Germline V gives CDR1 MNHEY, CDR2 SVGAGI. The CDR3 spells CASRGTGNTEAFF. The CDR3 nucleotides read TGTGCCAGCAGGGGGACAGGGAACACTGAAGCTTTCTTT.